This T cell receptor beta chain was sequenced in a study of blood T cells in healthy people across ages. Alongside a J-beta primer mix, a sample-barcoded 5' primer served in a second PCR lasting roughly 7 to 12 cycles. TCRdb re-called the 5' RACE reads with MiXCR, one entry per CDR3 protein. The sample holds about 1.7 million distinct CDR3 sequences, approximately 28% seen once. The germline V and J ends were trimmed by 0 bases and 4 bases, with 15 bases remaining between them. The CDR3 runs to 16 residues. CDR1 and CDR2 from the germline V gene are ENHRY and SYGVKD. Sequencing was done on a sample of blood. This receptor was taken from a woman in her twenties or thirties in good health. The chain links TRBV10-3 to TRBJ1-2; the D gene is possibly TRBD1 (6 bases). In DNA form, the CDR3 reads TGTGCCATCAGTGAGTCCGCCTCCGGGACAACCTATGGCTACACCTTC. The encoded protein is CAISESASGTTYGYTF.